The TCR beta chain described here comes from a study of yellow fever vaccine responses in identical twins. The study, taken as a whole, reports: Vaccine T cell responses of twins reportedly seemed partly convergent and partly personalized.

This CDR3 contains 14 residues. The V and J ends lost 2 bases and 7 bases, in that order; junction bases with no gene match: 4. Germline assignment: CDR1 LGHNA and CDR2 YSLEER. As to this clonotype: Its cognate antigen is unknown.

One entry per CDR3 protein, called by TCRdb with MiXCR from the RT-PCR reads. The sample includes about 1,700 distinct CDR3 sequences, about 90% seen only once; the top ten take 5.7%. This chain joins TRBV4-3 and TRBJ2-1; 8 bases match TRBD1. Sample: T cells from blood (PBMCs), unsorted or a sorted subset (not recorded which), taken before or after yellow fever vaccination (not recorded which). This sequence was found in a woman younger than 30 who received the yellow fever vaccine. CDR3 amino acids: CASSQRTGLNEQFF. The CDR3 nucleotides read TGCGCCAGCAGCCAACGGACAGGGCTAAATGAGCAGTTCTTC.